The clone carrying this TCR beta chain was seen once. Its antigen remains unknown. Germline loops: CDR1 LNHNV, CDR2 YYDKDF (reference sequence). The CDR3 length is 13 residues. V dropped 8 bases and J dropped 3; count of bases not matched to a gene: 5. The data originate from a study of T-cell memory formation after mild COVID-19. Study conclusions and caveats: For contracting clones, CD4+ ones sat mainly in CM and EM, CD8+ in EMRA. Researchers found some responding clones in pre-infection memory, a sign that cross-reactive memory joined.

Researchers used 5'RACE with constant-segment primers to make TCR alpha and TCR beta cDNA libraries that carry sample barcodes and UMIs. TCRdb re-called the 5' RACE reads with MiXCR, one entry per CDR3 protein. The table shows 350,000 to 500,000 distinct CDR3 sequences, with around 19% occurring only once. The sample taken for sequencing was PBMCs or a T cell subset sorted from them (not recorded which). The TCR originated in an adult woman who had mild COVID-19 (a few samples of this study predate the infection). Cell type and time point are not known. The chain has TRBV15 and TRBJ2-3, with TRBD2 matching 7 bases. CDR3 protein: CATCTGGTDTQYF. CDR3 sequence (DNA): TGTGCCACCTGCACCGGGGGGACAGATACGCAGTATTTT.